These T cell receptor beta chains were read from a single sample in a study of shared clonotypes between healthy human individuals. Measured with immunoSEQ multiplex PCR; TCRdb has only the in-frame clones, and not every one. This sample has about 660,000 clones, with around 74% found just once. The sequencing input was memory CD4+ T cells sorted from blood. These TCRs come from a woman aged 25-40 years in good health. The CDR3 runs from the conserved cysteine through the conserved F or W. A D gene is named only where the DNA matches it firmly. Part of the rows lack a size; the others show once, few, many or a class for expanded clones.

cdr3_aa: CASSSRQGDREKLFF; cdr3_nt: TGTGCCAGCAGTAGCCGACAGGGGGATAGGGAAAAACTGTTTTTT; clone_size: .; v_call: TRBV28; j_call: TRBJ1-4; d_call: TRBD1
cdr3_aa: CASSLGLAGGSTDTQYF; cdr3_nt: TGCGCCAGCAGCTTGGGACTAGCGGGAGGGAGCACAGATACGCAGTATTTT; clone_size: .; v_call: TRBV5-1; j_call: TRBJ2-3; d_call: TRBD2
cdr3_aa: CASSFHNEQFF; cdr3_nt: TGCGCCAGCAGCTTCCACAATGAGCAGTTCTTC; clone_size: once; v_call: TRBV5-1; j_call: TRBJ2-1; d_call: .
cdr3_aa: CASRTPGQGDPGGVYGYTF; cdr3_nt: TGTGCCAGCAGGACGCCGGGACAGGGGGACCCGGGGGGAGTCTATGGCTACACCTTC; clone_size: .; v_call: TRBV27; j_call: TRBJ1-2; d_call: TRBD1
cdr3_aa: CASSLDFYGYTF; cdr3_nt: TGTGCCAGCAGCTTAGATTTCTATGGCTACACCTTC; clone_size: .; v_call: TRBV7-9; j_call: TRBJ1-2; d_call: .
cdr3_aa: CAISGSGEGAALYEQYF; cdr3_nt: TGTGCCATCAGTGGATCGGGGGAGGGGGCTGCCCTCTACGAGCAGTACTTC; clone_size: .; v_call: TRBV10-3; j_call: TRBJ2-7; d_call: .
cdr3_aa: CASSPGTLDGYTF; cdr3_nt: TGTGCCAGCTCACCCGGGACCTTGGATGGCTACACCTTC; clone_size: .; v_call: TRBV18; j_call: TRBJ1-2; d_call: .
cdr3_aa: CASSLASAAYNEQFF; cdr3_nt: TGCGCCAGCAGCTTGGCTAGCGCCGCCTACAATGAGCAGTTCTTC; clone_size: .; v_call: TRBV5-1; j_call: TRBJ2-1; d_call: .
cdr3_aa: CASSYLRSGNTGELFF; cdr3_nt: TGCGCCAGCAGCTACCTACGAAGCGGTAACACCGGGGAGCTGTTTTTT; clone_size: many; v_call: TRBV5-1; j_call: TRBJ2-2; d_call: .
cdr3_aa: CASSFIYLRERGSNQPQHF; cdr3_nt: TGTGCCAGCAGTTTTATTTACCTTCGGGAGAGAGGGAGCAATCAGCCCCAGCATTTT; clone_size: .; v_call: TRBV28; j_call: TRBJ1-5; d_call: .
cdr3_aa: CASSHDQQGFYEKLFF; cdr3_nt: TGTGCCAGCAGTCACGACCAACAGGGGTTTTATGAAAAACTGTTTTTT; clone_size: .; v_call: TRBV6-6; j_call: TRBJ1-4; d_call: TRBD1
cdr3_aa: CASSRGTFGNTIYF; cdr3_nt: TGTGCCAGTAGTAGGGGGACATTTGGAAACACCATATATTTT; clone_size: .; v_call: TRBV19; j_call: TRBJ1-3; d_call: .
cdr3_aa: CASSPLDRAPTLEYF; cdr3_nt: TGTGCCAGCAGCCCACTTGACAGGGCGCCAACGTTGGAGTACTTC; clone_size: .; v_call: TRBV6-6; j_call: TRBJ2-7; d_call: TRBD1
cdr3_aa: CASSPLGTGELFF; cdr3_nt: TGCGCCAGCAGCCCGTTGGGCACCGGGGAGCTGTTTTTT; clone_size: .; v_call: TRBV4-1; j_call: TRBJ2-2; d_call: .
cdr3_aa: CASSLDIMNTEAFF; cdr3_nt: TGCGCCAGCAGCTTGGACATTATGAACACTGAAGCTTTCTTT; clone_size: .; v_call: TRBV5-1; j_call: TRBJ1-1; d_call: .
cdr3_aa: CASSIWQREVADTQYF; cdr3_nt: TGTGCCAGTAGTATATGGCAGCGGGAGGTCGCAGATACGCAGTATTTT; clone_size: .; v_call: TRBV19; j_call: TRBJ2-3; d_call: TRBD2
cdr3_aa: CASSQSHRTYEQYF; cdr3_nt: TGCGCCAGCAGTCAATCTCACAGAACCTACGAGCAGTACTTC; clone_size: .; v_call: TRBV23-1; j_call: TRBJ2-7; d_call: .
cdr3_aa: CASSLRAPYGYTF; cdr3_nt: TGTGCCAGCAGCTTGCGGGCGCCATATGGCTACACCTTC; clone_size: .; v_call: TRBV5-4; j_call: TRBJ1-2; d_call: .
cdr3_aa: CASSVAGGQETQYF; cdr3_nt: TGTGCCAGTTCGGTAGCGGGAGGGCAAGAGACCCAGTACTTC; clone_size: .; v_call: TRBV19; j_call: TRBJ2-5; d_call: TRBD2
cdr3_aa: CASRRTGGYGANVLTF; cdr3_nt: TGTGCCAGCAGGAGGACAGGGGGCTATGGGGCCAACGTCCTGACTTTC; clone_size: .; v_call: TRBV28; j_call: TRBJ2-6; d_call: TRBD1
cdr3_aa: CASSEDWDQPQHF; cdr3_nt: TGTGCCAGCAGTGAAGATTGGGATCAGCCCCAGCATTTT; clone_size: .; v_call: TRBV6-1; j_call: TRBJ1-5; d_call: .
cdr3_aa: CASSPSQVNYGYTF; cdr3_nt: TGCGCCAGCTCCCCCTCACAGGTTAACTATGGCTACACCTTC; clone_size: .; v_call: TRBV5-1; j_call: TRBJ1-2; d_call: .
cdr3_aa: CASRDMNTEAFF; cdr3_nt: TGTGCCAGCAGGGATATGAACACTGAAGCTTTCTTT; clone_size: few; v_call: TRBV2; j_call: TRBJ1-1; d_call: .
cdr3_aa: CAPLDRVYEQYF; cdr3_nt: TGCGCACCTTTAGACAGGGTATACGAGCAGTACTTC; clone_size: .; v_call: TRBV5-3; j_call: TRBJ2-7; d_call: TRBD1
cdr3_aa: CASSLSGNTGELFF; cdr3_nt: TGTGCCAGCAGCTTATCAGGGAACACCGGGGAGCTGTTTTTT; clone_size: .; v_call: TRBV7-3; j_call: TRBJ2-2; d_call: .
cdr3_aa: CASSLAGNPGANVLTF; cdr3_nt: TGCGCCAGCAGCTTGGCTGGGAACCCTGGGGCCAACGTCCTGACTTTC; clone_size: .; v_call: TRBV5-1; j_call: TRBJ2-6; d_call: .
cdr3_aa: CASISQREMLNEQFF; cdr3_nt: TGTGCCAGCATCTCGCAGCGGGAGATGCTCAATGAGCAGTTCTTC; clone_size: .; v_call: TRBV7-9; j_call: TRBJ2-1; d_call: TRBD2
cdr3_aa: CASSLRTSGRNEQFF; cdr3_nt: TGTGCCAGCAGCCTACGGACTAGCGGGAGGAATGAGCAGTTCTTC; clone_size: few; v_call: TRBV5-8; j_call: TRBJ2-1; d_call: TRBD2
cdr3_aa: CASSRTGEETQYF; cdr3_nt: TGTGCCAGTAGTAGGACAGGAGAAGAGACCCAGTACTTC; clone_size: .; v_call: TRBV19; j_call: TRBJ2-5; d_call: TRBD1
cdr3_aa: CASSVASGRSDTQYF; cdr3_nt: TGTGCCAGCAGCGTAGCTAGCGGGAGGTCTGATACGCAGTATTTT; clone_size: .; v_call: TRBV9; j_call: TRBJ2-3; d_call: TRBD2
cdr3_aa: CASSKAQGGPQHF; cdr3_nt: TGTGCCAGCAGCAAGGCACAGGGAGGGCCCCAGCATTTT; clone_size: .; v_call: TRBV9; j_call: TRBJ1-5; d_call: .
cdr3_aa: CASSLGAGQGWVQFEQFF; cdr3_nt: TGTGCCAGCAGCTTAGGCGCGGGACAGGGATGGGTCCAGTTTGAGCAGTTCTTC; clone_size: .; v_call: TRBV7-9; j_call: TRBJ2-1; d_call: TRBD1
cdr3_aa: CASSETSPYSNQPQHF; cdr3_nt: TGTGCCAGCAGTGAGACGAGCCCGTATAGCAATCAGCCCCAGCATTTT; clone_size: .; v_call: TRBV6-1; j_call: TRBJ1-5; d_call: .
cdr3_aa: CASSPRSGPASSYNEQFF; cdr3_nt: TGTGCCAGCAGCCCGAGGTCCGGGCCGGCCTCATCCTACAATGAGCAGTTCTTC; clone_size: .; v_call: TRBV7-6; j_call: TRBJ2-1; d_call: .
cdr3_aa: CASTTSFSADNEQFF; cdr3_nt: TGTGCCAGCACCACCTCGTTTAGCGCGGACAATGAGCAGTTCTTC; clone_size: .; v_call: TRBV7-9; j_call: TRBJ2-1; d_call: .
cdr3_aa: CASNRDLEYNEQFF; cdr3_nt: TGCGCCAGTAACCGGGACCTTGAGTACAATGAGCAGTTCTTC; clone_size: .; v_call: TRBV5-1; j_call: TRBJ2-1; d_call: .
cdr3_aa: CASSINGGDEQFF; cdr3_nt: TGTGCCTCTTCCATAAATGGGGGGGATGAGCAGTTCTTC; clone_size: .; v_call: TRBV15; j_call: TRBJ2-1; d_call: TRBD2
cdr3_aa: CASSQNEGYGYTF; cdr3_nt: TGTGCCAGCAGCCAGAACGAGGGCTATGGCTACACCTTC; clone_size: .; v_call: TRBV14; j_call: TRBJ1-2; d_call: .
cdr3_aa: CASSISREGPETQYF; cdr3_nt: TGTGCCAGTAGTATATCCCGGGAGGGCCCGGAGACCCAGTACTTC; clone_size: .; v_call: TRBV19; j_call: TRBJ2-5; d_call: TRBD2
cdr3_aa: CASSGDLTGGQDTQYF; cdr3_nt: TGCGCCAGCAGTGGGGACCTAACAGGGGGCCAAGATACGCAGTATTTT; clone_size: .; v_call: TRBV10-1; j_call: TRBJ2-3; d_call: TRBD1
cdr3_aa: CAQGDYYGYTF; cdr3_nt: TGTGCCCAAGGGGATTACTATGGCTACACCTTC; clone_size: .; v_call: TRBV30; j_call: TRBJ1-2; d_call: .
cdr3_aa: CASSPPSRTSMDGQYF; cdr3_nt: TGTGCCAGCTCACCACCGTCCAGGACCTCCATGGACGGGCAGTACTTC; clone_size: once; v_call: TRBV18; j_call: TRBJ2-7; d_call: .
cdr3_aa: CASSVVPGASTDTQYF; cdr3_nt: TGTGCCAGCAGCGTAGTTCCGGGAGCAAGCACAGATACGCAGTATTTT; clone_size: few; v_call: TRBV9; j_call: TRBJ2-3; d_call: .
cdr3_aa: CASSYIGLGRADTQYF; cdr3_nt: TGTGCCAGCAGTTACATCGGACTGGGGCGGGCAGATACGCAGTATTTT; clone_size: once; v_call: TRBV5-8; j_call: TRBJ2-3; d_call: .
cdr3_aa: CASGRAYEQYF; cdr3_nt: TGTGCCAGCGGGAGGGCCTACGAGCAGTACTTC; clone_size: .; v_call: TRBV5-8; j_call: TRBJ2-7; d_call: TRBD2
cdr3_aa: CSVEGQGNTEAFF; cdr3_nt: TGCAGCGTTGAGGGACAGGGGAACACTGAAGCTTTCTTT; clone_size: .; v_call: TRBV29-1; j_call: TRBJ1-1; d_call: TRBD1
cdr3_aa: CASSPSAGTASNQPQHF; cdr3_nt: TGTGCCAGCTCACCATCTGCAGGGACAGCTAGCAATCAGCCCCAGCATTTT; clone_size: .; v_call: TRBV18; j_call: TRBJ1-5; d_call: TRBD1
cdr3_aa: CASSLGTGDLTDTQYF; cdr3_nt: TGCGCCAGCAGCTTGGGGACAGGGGACCTCACAGATACGCAGTATTTT; clone_size: .; v_call: TRBV5-1; j_call: TRBJ2-3; d_call: TRBD1
cdr3_aa: CASSLDRSSYEQYF; cdr3_nt: TGTGCCAGCTCACTAGACAGGAGCTCCTACGAGCAGTACTTC; clone_size: .; v_call: TRBV18; j_call: TRBJ2-7; d_call: .